This TCR beta chain was profiled in a study of T cells in Graves' hyperthyroidism and ophthalmopathy. The investigators amplified TCR beta CDR3 regions from RNA transcripts. TCR CDR3 regions were first amplified by RT-PCR with HTBI primers. TCRdb reprocessed the multiplex PCR reads with MiXCR, giving one entry per CDR3 protein. This table has some 300,000 distinct CDR3 sequences, approximately 18% appearing once. This clonotype has a handful of counts. The antigen remains undetermined. Losses at the gene ends were 1 base for V and 4 bases for J; bases not matched to a gene: 7. This CDR3 spans 17 amino acids. Germline CDR1 SGHNT, CDR2 YENEEA. General study results and limits: Among clonotypes expanded in thyroid above 0.001, most were also found in blood. Separating ophthalmopathy from stable hyperthyroidism was achieved by a 13 V-J model.

Fresh peripheral blood, approximately 10 ml, yielded the PBMCs. The receptor was isolated from a man aged 50 or older with Graves' ophthalmopathy. The V and J genes are TRBV11-3 and TRBJ2-1, with TRBD2 matching 10 bases. The sample comprised blood. This CDR3 reads CASSLGRLAGQYNEQFF. CDR3 DNA: TGTGCCAGCAGCTTAGGCCGACTAGCGGGTCAGTACAATGAGCAGTTCTTC.